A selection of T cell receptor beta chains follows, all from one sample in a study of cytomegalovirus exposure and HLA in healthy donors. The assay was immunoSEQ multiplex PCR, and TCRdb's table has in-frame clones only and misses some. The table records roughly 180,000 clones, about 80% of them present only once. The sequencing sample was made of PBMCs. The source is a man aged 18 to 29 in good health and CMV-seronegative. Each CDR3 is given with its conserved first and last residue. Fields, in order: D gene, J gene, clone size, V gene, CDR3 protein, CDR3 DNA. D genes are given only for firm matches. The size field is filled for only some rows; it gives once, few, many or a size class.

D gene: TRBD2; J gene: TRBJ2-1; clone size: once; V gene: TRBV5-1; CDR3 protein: CASSLGASGNNEQFF; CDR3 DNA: TGCGCCAGCAGCTTGGGGGCTAGCGGGAACAATGAGCAGTTCTTC
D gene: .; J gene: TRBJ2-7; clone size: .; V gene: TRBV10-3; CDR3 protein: CAISEYQQGSYEQYF; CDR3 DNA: TGTGCCATCAGTGAGTACCAACAGGGATCCTACGAGCAGTACTTC
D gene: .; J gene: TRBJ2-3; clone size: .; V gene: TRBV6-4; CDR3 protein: CASSDSSGGIHTQYF; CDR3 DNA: TGTGCCAGCAGTGACTCTAGCGGAGGGATCCATACGCAGTATTTT
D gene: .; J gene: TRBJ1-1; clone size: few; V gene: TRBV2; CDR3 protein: CASSVLGGTEAFF; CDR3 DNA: TGTGCCAGCAGTGTACTGGGGGGCACTGAAGCTTTCTTT
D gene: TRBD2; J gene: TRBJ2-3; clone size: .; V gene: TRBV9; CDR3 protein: CASSPGGAGNTDTQYF; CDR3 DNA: TGTGCCAGCAGCCCCGGGGGAGCGGGGAACACAGATACGCAGTATTTT
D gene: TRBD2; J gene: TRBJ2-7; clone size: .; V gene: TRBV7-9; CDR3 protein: CASSESSGSSYEQYF; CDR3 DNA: TGTGCCAGCAGCGAATCTAGCGGAAGCTCCTACGAGCAGTACTTC
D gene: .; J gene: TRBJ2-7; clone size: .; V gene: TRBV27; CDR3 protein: CASSLGGTGFVEQYF; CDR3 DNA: TGTGCCAGCAGTTTAGGCGGGACCGGCTTTGTTGAGCAGTACTTC
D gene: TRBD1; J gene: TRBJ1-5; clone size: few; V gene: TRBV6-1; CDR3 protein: CASRYRGTSKPQHF; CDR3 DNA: TGTGCCAGCCGATACAGGGGGACTTCTAAGCCCCAGCATTTT
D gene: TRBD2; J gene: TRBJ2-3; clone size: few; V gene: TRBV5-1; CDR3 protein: CASSSGTSGDTQYF; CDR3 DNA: TGCGCCAGCAGCTCTGGGACTAGCGGCGATACGCAGTATTTT
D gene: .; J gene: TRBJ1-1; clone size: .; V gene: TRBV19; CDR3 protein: CASSIARGTEAFF; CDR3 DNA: TGTGCCAGTAGTATAGCCAGGGGCACTGAAGCTTTCTTT
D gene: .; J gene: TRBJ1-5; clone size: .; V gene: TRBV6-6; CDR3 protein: CASSPRGTQPQHF; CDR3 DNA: TGTGCCAGCAGCCCCCGGGGGACGCAGCCCCAGCATTTT
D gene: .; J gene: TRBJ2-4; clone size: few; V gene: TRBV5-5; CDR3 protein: CASSSDLRVWSIQYF; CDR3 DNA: TGTGCCAGCAGCTCGGATCTCAGGGTGTGGAGCATTCAGTACTTC
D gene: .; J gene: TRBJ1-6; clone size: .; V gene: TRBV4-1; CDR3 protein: CASSQDWGVGSPLHF; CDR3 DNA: TGCGCCAGCAGCCAAGACTGGGGGGTGGGCTCACCCCTCCACTTT
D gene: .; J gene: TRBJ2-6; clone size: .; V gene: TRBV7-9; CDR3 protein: CASSLLGRGGANVLTF; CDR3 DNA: TGTGCCAGCAGCCTACTCGGTCGGGGTGGGGCCAACGTCCTGACTTTC
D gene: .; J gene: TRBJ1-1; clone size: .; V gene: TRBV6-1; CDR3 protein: CASSERRGGAGTEAFF; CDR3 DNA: TGTGCCAGCAGTGAGAGAAGGGGGGGCGCGGGCACTGAAGCTTTCTTT
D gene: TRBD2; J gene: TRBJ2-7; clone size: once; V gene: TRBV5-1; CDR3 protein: CASSLGLLREGRQQYF; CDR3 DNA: TGCGCCAGCAGCTTGGGCCTCTTGCGGGAGGGCCGGCAGCAGTACTTC
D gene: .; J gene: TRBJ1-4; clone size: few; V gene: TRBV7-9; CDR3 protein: CASSLGAGSNEKLFF; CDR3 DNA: TGTGCCAGCAGCTTAGGGGCTGGGAGTAATGAAAAACTGTTTTTT
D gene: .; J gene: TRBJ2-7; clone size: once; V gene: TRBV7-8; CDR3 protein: CASSLVSVYGSYEQYF; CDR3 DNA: TGTGCCAGCAGCTTAGTATCTGTATACGGGTCCTACGAGCAGTACTTC
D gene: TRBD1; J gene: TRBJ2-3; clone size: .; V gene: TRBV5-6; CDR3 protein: CASSPTGVGRSDTQYF; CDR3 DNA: TGTGCCAGCAGCCCAACAGGGGTAGGGCGGTCAGATACGCAGTATTTT
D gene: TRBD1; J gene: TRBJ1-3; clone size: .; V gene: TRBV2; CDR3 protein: CASKPGQGSGNTIYF; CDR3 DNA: TGTGCCAGCAAACCGGGACAGGGCTCTGGAAACACCATATATTTT
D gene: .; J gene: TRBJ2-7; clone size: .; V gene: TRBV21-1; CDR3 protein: CASSPLEAQYF; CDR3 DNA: TGTGCCAGCAGCCCACTCGAGGCGCAGTACTTC